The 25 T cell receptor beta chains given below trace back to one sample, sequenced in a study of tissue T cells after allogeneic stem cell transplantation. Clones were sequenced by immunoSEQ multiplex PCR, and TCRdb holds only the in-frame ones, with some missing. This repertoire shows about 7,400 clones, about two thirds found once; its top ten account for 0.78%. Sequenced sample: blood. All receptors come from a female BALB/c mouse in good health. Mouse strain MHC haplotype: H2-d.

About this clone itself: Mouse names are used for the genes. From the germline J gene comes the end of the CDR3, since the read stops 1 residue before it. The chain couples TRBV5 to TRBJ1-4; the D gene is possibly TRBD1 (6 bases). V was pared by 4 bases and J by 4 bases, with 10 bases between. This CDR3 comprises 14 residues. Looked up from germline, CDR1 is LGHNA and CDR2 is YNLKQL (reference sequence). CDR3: CASSPGTFNERLFF. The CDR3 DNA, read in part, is TGTGCCAGCAGCCCCGGGACATTCAACGAAAGATTATTT.

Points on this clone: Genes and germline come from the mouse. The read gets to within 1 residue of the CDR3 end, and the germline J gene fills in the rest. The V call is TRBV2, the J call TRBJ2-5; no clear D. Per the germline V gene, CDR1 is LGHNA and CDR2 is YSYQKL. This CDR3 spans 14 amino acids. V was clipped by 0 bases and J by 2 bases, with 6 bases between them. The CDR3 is CASSQDLVQDTQYF. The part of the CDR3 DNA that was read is TGTGCCAGCAGCCAAGACCTGGTCCAAGACACCCAGTAC.

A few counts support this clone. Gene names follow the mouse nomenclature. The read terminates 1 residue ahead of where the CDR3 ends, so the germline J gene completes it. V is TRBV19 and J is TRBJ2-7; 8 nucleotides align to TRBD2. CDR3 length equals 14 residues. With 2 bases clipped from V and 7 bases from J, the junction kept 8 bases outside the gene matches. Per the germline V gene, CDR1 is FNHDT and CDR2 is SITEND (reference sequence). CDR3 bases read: TGTGCCAGCAGTATTGGGGGGGGCGCTGGGGAACAGTAC. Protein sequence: CASSIGGGAGEQY. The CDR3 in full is CASSIGGGAGEQYF.

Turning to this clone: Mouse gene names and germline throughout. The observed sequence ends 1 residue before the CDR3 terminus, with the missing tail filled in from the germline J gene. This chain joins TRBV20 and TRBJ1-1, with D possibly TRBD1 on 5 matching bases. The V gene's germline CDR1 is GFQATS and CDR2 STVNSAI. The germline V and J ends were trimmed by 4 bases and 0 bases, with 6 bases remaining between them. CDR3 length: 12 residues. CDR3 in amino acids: CGAKGPNTEVFF. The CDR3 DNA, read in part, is TGTGGTGCTAAGGGACCAAACACAGAAGTCTTC.

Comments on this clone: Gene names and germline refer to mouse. The part of the CDR3 DNA that was read is TGTGCCAGCAGCCAAGGACAGGCAAACACCGGGCAGCTCTAC. This translates into CASSQGQANTGQLY. The CDR3, in full, reads CASSQGQANTGQLYF. The rearrangement links TRBV5 to TRBJ2-2, with D possibly being TRBD1 (6 bases). Coverage ceases 1 residue before the CDR3 finishes, and the germline J gene fills in the end. CDR1 and CDR2 from the germline V gene are LGHNA and YNLKQL (reference sequence). The CDR3 length is 15 residues. Trimming pared 1 base from V and 0 bases from J, leaving 6 bases between.

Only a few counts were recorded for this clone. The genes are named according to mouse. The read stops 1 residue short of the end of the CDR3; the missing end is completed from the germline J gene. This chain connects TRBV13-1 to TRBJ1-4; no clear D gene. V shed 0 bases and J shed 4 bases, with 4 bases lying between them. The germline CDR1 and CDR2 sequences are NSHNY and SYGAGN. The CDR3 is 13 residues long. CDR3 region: CASSDAYNERLFF. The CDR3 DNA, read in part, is TGTGCCAGCAGTGATGCTTACAACGAAAGATTATTT.

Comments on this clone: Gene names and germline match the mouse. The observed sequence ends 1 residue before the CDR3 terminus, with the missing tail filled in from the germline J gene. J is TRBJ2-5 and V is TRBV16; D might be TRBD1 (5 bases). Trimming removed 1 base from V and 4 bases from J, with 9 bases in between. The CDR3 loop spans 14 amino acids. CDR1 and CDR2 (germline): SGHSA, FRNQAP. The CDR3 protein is CASSLATGEDTQYF. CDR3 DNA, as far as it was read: TGTGCAAGCAGCTTAGCCACAGGAGAAGACACCCAGTAC.

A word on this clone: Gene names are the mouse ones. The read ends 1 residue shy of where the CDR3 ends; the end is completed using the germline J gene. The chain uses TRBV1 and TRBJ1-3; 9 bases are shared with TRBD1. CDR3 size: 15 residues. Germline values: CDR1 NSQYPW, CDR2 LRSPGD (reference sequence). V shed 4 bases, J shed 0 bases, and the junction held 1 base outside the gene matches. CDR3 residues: CTCSGQGGSGNTLYF. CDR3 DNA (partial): TGCACCTGCAGTGGACAGGGGGGTTCTGGAAATACGCTCTAT.

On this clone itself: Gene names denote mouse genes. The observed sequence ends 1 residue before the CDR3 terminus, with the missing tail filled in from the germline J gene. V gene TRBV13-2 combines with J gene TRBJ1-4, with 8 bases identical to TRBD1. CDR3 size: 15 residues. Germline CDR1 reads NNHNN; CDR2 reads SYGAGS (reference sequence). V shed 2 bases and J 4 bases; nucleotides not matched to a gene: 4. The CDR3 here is CASGEAGGFNERLFF. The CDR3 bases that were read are TGTGCCAGCGGTGAAGCAGGGGGCTTCAACGAAAGATTATTT.

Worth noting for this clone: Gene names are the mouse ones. The covered CDR3 bases are TGTGGTGCTAGGGATGCTGGGGGGGCGGGTGCAGAAACGCTGTAT. Residues: CGARDAGGAGAETLY. The full CDR3 sequence reads CGARDAGGAGAETLYF. This sequence joins TRBV20 and TRBJ2-3, with 10 bases fitting TRBD2. Read sequence stops 1 residue before the CDR3 end, and the germline J gene provides the missing end. The CDR3 sequence is 16 residues long. Germline CDR1 reads GFQATS; CDR2 reads STVNSAI. V gave up 0 bases and J gave up 1 base; unmatched junction bases: 4.

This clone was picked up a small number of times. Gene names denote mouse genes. This CDR3 is CASSPLYEQYF. CDR3 DNA (partial): TGTGCCAGCAGTCCTCTATATGAACAGTAC. The chain employs TRBV14 and TRBJ2-7; D remains ambiguous. The CDR3 goes on 1 residue after the read ends, and that part is filled in from the germline J gene. Germline CDR1 SGHDT, CDR2 FRDEAV. CDR3 size: 11 residues. Between the trimmed V and J ends, which lost 4 bases and 4 bases, there was a span of 6 bases. The full variable domain, rest sourced from reference TRBV14 and TRBJ2-7, is EAGVTQSPRYAVLQEGQAVSFWCDPISGHDTLYWYQQPRDQGPQLLVYFRDEAVIDNSQLPSDRFSAVRPKGTNSTLKIQSAKQGDTATYLCASSPLYEQYFGPGTRLTVL.

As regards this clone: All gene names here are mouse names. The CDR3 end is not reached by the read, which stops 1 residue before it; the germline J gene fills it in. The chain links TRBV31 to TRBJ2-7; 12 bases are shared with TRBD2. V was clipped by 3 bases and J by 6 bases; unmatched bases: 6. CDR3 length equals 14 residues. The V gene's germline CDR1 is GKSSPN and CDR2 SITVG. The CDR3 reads CAWSSGTGGSEQYF. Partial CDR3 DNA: TGTGCCTGGAGCTCCGGGACTGGGGGGAGTGAACAGTAC.

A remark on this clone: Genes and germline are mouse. The sequenced CDR3 bases are TGTGCCAGCGGTGATATTCAAAACACCTTGTAC. It translates to CASGDIQNTLY. From start to end, the CDR3 is CASGDIQNTLYF. The genes are TRBV13-2 and TRBJ2-4; D is unresolved. The CDR3 end lies 1 residue beyond the end of the read and is filled in from the germline J gene. Germline-derived CDR1 and CDR2 are NNHNN and SYGAGS (reference sequence). V was clipped by 1 base and J by 2 bases, with 2 bases between them. This CDR3 is 12 amino acids long.

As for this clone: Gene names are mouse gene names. The CDR3 sequence: CASSDAQGNTEVFF. Incomplete CDR3 DNA: TGTGCCAGCAGTGATGCACAGGGGAACACAGAAGTCTTC. The chain is built from TRBV13-1 and TRBJ1-1, with TRBD1 as a possible D gene (6 bases). From the germline J gene comes the end of the CDR3, since the read stops 1 residue before it. Germline V lookup: CDR1 NSHNY, CDR2 SYGAGN. Trimming shortened V by 0 bases and J by 1 base, and 7 bases separated the two germline ends. The CDR3 length is 14 residues.

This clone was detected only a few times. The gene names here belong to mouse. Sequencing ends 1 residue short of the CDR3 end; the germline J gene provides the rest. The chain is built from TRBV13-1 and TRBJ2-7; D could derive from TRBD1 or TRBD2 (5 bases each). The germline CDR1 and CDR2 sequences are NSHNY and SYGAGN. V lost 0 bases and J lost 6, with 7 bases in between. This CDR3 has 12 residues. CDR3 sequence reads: CASSDGGIEQYF. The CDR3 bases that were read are TGTGCCAGCAGTGATGGGGGGATTGAACAGTAC.

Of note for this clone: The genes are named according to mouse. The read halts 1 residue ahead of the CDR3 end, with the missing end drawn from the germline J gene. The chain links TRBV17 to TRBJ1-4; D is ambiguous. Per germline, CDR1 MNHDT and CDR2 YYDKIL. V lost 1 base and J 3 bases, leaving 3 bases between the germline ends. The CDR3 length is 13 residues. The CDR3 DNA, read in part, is TGTGCTAGCAGTAGAGTTCCCAACGAAAGATTATTT. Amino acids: CASSRVPNERLF. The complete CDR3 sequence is CASSRVPNERLFF. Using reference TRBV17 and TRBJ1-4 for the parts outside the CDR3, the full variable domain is DTTVKQNPRYKLARVGKPVNLICSQTMNHDTMYWYQKKPNQAPKLLLFYYDKILNREADTFEKFQSSRPNNSFCSLYIGSAGLEYSAMYLCASSRVPNERLFFGHGTKLSVL.

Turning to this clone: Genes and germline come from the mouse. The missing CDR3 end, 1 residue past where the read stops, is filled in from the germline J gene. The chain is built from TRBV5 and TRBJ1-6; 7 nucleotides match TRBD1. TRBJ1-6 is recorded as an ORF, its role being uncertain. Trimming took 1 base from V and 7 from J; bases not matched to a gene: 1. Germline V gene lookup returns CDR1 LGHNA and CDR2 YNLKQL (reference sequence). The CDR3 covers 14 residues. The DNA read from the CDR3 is TGTGCCAGCAGCCAAGTCAGGGGGAATTCGCCCCTCTAC. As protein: CASSQVRGNSPLY. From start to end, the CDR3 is CASSQVRGNSPLYF.

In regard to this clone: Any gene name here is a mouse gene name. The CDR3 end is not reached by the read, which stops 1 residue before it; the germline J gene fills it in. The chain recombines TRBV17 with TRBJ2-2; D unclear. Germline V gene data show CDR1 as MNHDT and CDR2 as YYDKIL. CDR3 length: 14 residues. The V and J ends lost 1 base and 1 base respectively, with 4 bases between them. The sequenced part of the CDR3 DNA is TGTGCTAGCAGTAGAGGCAGAAACACCGGGCAGCTCTAC. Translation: CASSRGRNTGQLY. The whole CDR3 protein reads CASSRGRNTGQLYF.

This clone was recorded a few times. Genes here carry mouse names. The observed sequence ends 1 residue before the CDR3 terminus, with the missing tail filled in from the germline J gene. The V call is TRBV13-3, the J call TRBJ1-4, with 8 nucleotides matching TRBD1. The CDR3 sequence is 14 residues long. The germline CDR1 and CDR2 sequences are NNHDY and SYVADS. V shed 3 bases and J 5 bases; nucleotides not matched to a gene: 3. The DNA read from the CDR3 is TGTGCCAGCAGTGGGACAGGGAAGAACGAAAGATTATTT. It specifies CASSGTGKNERLF. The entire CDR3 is CASSGTGKNERLFF.

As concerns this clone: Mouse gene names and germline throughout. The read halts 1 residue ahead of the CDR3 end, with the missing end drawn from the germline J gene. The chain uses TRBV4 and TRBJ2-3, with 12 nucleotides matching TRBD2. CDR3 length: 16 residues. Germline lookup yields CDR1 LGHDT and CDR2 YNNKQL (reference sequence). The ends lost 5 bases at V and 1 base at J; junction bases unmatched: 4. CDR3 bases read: TGTGCCAGCAGCAAGAGACTGGGGGGGCGTGCAGAAACGCTGTAT. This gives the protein CASSKRLGGRAETLY. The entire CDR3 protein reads CASSKRLGGRAETLYF.

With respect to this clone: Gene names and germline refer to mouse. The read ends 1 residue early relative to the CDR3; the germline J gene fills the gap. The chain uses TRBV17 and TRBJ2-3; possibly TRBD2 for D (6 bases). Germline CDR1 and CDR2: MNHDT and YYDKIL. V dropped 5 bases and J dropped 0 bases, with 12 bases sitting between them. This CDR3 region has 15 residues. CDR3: CASSAGTLSAETLYF. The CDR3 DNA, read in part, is TGTGCTAGCAGTGCCGGGACTTTGAGTGCAGAAACGCTGTAT.

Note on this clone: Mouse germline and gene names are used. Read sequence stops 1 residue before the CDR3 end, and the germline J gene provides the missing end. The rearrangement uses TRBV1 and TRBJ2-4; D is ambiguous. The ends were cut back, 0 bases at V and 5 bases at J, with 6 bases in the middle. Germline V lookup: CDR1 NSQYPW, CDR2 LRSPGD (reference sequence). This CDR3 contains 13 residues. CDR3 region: CTCSADAGNTLYF. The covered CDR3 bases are TGCACCTGCAGTGCAGATGCAGGAAACACCTTGTAC.

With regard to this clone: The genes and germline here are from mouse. CDR3 in amino acids: CASSYNGNSDYTF. The sequenced CDR3 bases are TGTGCCAGCAGCTACAACGGAAACTCCGACTACACC. This chain joins TRBV4 and TRBJ1-2; D uncertain. Read sequence stops 1 residue before the CDR3 end, and the germline J gene provides the missing end. The CDR3 runs to 13 residues. The V end was cut by 3 bases, the J end by 1 base, with 6 bases between. The germline V gene encodes CDR1 LGHDT and CDR2 YNNKQL (reference sequence).

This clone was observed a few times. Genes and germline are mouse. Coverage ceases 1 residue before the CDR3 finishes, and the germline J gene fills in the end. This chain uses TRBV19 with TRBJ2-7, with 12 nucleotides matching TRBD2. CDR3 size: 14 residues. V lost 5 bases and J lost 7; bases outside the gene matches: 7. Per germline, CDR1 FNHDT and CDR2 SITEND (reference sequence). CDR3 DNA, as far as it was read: TGTGCCAGCAGAAGACTGGGGGGGCGCTGGGAACAGTAC. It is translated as CASRRLGGRWEQY. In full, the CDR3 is CASRRLGGRWEQYF.

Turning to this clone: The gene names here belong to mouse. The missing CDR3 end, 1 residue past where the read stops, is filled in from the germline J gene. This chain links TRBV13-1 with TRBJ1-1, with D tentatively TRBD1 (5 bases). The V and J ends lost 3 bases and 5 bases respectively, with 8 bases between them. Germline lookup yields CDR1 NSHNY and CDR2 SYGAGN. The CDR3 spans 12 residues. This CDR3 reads CASSAGGTEVFF. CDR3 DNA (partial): TGTGCCAGCAGTGCCGGGGGGACAGAAGTCTTC.